The 2 T cell receptor beta chains presented below share a single source sample, sequenced in a study of blood T cell repertoires in COVID-19. Data came from immunoSEQ multiplex PCR; TCRdb stores just in-frame clones and leaves some out. The sample has 95,000 to 150,000 clones; over 75% are singletons. The specimen sequenced was peripheral blood. These receptors all come from a man in his sixties with acute or convalescent COVID-19.

J is TRBJ2-5 and V is TRBV28; TRBD2 matches at 11 bases. This CDR3 is built from 16 residues. Germline assignment: CDR1 MDHEN and CDR2 SYDVKM. J was trimmed by 1 base and V by 3 bases; bases with no gene match: 4. CDR3 coding DNA: TGTGCCAGCAGTTTTGGTCTAGCGGGGGGCCAAGAGACCCAGTACTTC. Its protein is CASSFGLAGGQETQYF.

Worth noting for this clone: Other DNA sequences within the sample encode an identical CDR3. This chain joins TRBV11-2 and TRBJ1-3; D is perhaps TRBD1 (6 bases). In germline, CDR1 is SGHAT, CDR2 FQNNGV. This CDR3 contains 14 residues. The ends were cut back, 6 bases at V and 3 bases at J, with 12 bases in the middle. CDR3 in amino acids: CASSRDRSGNTIYF. CDR3 DNA: TGTGCCAGCAGTCGCGACAGGAGTGGAAACACCATATATTTT.